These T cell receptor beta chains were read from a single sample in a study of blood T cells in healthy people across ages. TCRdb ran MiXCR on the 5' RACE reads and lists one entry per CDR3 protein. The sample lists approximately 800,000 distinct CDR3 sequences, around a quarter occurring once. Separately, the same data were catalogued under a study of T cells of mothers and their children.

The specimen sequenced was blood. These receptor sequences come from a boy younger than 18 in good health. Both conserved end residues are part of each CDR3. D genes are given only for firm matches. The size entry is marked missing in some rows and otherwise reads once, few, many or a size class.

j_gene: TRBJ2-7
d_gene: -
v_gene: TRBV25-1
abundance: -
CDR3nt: TGTGCCAGCAGTCAATCCGTGGGCTACGAGCAGTACTTC
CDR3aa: CASSQSVGYEQYF

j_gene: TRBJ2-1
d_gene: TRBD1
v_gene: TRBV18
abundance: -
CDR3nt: TGTGCCAGCTCACCATACCTAAGGGGGCGAGACAATGAGCAGTTCTTC
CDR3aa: CASSPYLRGRDNEQFF

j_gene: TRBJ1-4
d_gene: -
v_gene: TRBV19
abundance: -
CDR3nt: TGTGCCAGTGGAATACCGGGATCCGGTCTGGGAAAACTGTTTTTT
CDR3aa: CASGIPGSGLGKLFF

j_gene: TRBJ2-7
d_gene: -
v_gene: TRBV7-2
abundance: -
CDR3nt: TGTGCCAGCAGCTTGGATCCAGTCTACGAGCAGTACTTC
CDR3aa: CASSLDPVYEQYF

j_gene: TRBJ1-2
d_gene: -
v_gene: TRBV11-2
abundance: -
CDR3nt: TGTGCCAGCAGCCCGGACCCGTCCAACTATGGCTACACCTTC
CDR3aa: CASSPDPSNYGYTF

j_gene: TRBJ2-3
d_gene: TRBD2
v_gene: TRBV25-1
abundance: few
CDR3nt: TGTGCCAGCACCCCGGGGGGGTTTGGAGATACGCAGTATTTT
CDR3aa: CASTPGGFGDTQYF

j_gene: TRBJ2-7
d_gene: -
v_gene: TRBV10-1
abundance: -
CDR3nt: TGCGCCAGCAGCGGGTACTCCAGGAGAGAGCAGTACTTC
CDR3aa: CASSGYSRREQYF

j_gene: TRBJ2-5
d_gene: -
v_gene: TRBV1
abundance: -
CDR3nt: TGCACCAGCAGCCGCAGAGCGGGGGAGGTGGAGACCCAGTACTTC
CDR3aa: CTSSRRAGEVETQYF

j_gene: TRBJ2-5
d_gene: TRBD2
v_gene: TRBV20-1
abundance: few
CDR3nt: TGCAGTGCTAGAGATCTCTACGCGGGGGGACCAGGGACCCAGTACTTC
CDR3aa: CSARDLYAGGPGTQYF

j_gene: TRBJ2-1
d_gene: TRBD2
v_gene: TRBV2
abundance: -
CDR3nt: TGTGCCAGCAGGAAGTTAGCGGGGGTTAATGAGCAGTTCTTC
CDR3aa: CASRKLAGVNEQFF

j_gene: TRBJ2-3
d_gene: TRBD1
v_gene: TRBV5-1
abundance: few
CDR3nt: TGCGCCAGCAGCTCCCGGGACAGGAGCACAGATACGCAGTATTTT
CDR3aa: CASSSRDRSTDTQYF

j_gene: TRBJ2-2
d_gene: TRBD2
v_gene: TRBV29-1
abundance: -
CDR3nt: TGCAGCGTCCAACGGGGGGCCGGGGAGCTGTTTTTT
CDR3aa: CSVQRGAGELFF

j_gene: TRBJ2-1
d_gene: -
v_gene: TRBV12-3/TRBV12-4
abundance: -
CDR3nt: TGTGCCAGCAGTCCACAGGGTTTTCTCTACAATGAGCAGTTCTTC
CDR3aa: CASSPQGFLYNEQFF

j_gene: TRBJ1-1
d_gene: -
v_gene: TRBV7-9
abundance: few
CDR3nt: TGTGCCAGCAGCTTAGCAGGGAAGCACACTGAAGCTTTCTTT
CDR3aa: CASSLAGKHTEAFF